This T cell receptor (beta chain) was captured in a study of tumor and adjacent non-tumor tissue in lung cancer. Looking at the study overall: Histology: about twelve adenocarcinoma, a couple of squamous cell carcinoma, 1 small cell lung cancer. Patients were aged about 30 to 76, nine to eleven men and roughly 5 women, stage I to III. Samples averaged around 3.9 million productive TCRbeta reads each. Study-level results: Top 100 clones took a larger repertoire share in normal lung.

Comments on this clonotype: Antigen unknown. One end of the junction is discordant with germline, which a read error may explain.

TCRbeta libraries were built with three rounds of nested PCR, modified from ARM-PCR. One entry per CDR3 protein results from TCRdb running MiXCR on the multiplex PCR reads. This table holds almost 75,000 distinct CDR3 sequences, 65% to 75% found once. The CDR3 consists of 16 residues. Germline V gene data show CDR1 as SGHAT and CDR2 as FQNNGV. No cell sorting was done before RNA was extracted from the tissue. More than 3 cm separated this lung sample from the edge of the tumor. The rearrangement uses TRBV11-2 and TRBJ2-1; 8 nucleotides align to TRBD2. Sequenced input: distant non-tumor lung tissue. The TCR comes from a woman aged 45 to 65 with non-small cell lung cancer. CDR3 nucleotide sequence: TGTGCTAGCAACCTAATGACCGGGACTAGTGGACCAGAGCAGTTCTTC. Its protein is CASNLMTGTSGPEQFF.